This entry describes one T cell receptor beta chain. It lacks a known antigen. No much larger clone is present one base from it, and per-base qualities are unavailable. TCRbeta CDR3 regions were amplified from genomic DNA by means of the immunoSEQ Assay, a bias-controlled multiplex PCR. As for the authors' bioinformatics: The number of nucleated cells in each sample was estimated from the amplification of reference gene primers within the assay. To quantify the absolute abundance of each unique TCRbeta CDR3 rearrangement, sequence reads were collapsed and filtered. For each sample, productive Simpson clonality was calculated by taking the square root of Simpson's diversity index across productive rearrangements. The table was pulled from immuneACCESS by TCRdb, which kept in-frame rearrangements only. Such tables lose some clones; where checked, under half of the loss comes from unresolved V genes, and the rest has no known cause. The V and J calls and the clone size are those of that table, but D and trimming were determined from the DNA. Within this sample are about 350,000 clones, with more than 75% of them counted one time only. Under 6.5% of the sample is in the top ten clones.

This specimen belongs to a study of blood T cell repertoires in COVID-19 (TCRdb year 2020). For the study in its entirety: Collaborator samples came from the United States, Italy and Spain and covered acute and convalescent phases of COVID-19. The material from the prospective study consisted of cDNA or gDNA derived from T cells, B-cell-depleted T cells, or PBMCs. The repertoires were released in a freely available public database meant as a resource for research on the immune response to SARS-CoV-2. The dataset comprised deeply sampled blood TCRbeta repertoires from subjects exposed to, actively infected with, or recovered from COVID-19. Where HLA class I and class II types were available, the types were taken from metadata supplied by the sample provider, not from assay-based typing. Nearly every sample came with metadata listing a de-identified subject ID, COVID-19 status, age in years and sex. The samples were drawn from two sources: the first 160 participants of the ongoing ImmuneRACE study, and about 1,300 subjects contributed by 6 global collaborators. General findings and caveats noted by the study authors: The quantity of clinical and demographic metadata differed by source and by participant and was supplied without curation.

At one collaborating source in Seattle, patients were enrolled during active infection and were followed longitudinally through the course of disease. Collaborating institutions collected whole blood in K2EDTA tubes following their own protocols. For TCRbeta analysis, collaborators shipped samples in one of three forms: frozen whole blood, isolated PBMCs, or DNA extracted from either of those sample types. CDR1 SQVTM and CDR2 ANQGSEA are derived from the germline V gene. Clipping removes 4 bases from V and 4 bases from J, with 9 as the unmatched junction base count. The CDR3 covers 15 residues, taking in both the cysteine and the phenylalanine. Just the 45-base CDR3 DNA is kept, in frame starting at base 1.

Sequencing was carried out using peripheral blood. This sequence originates from a woman aged 45-65 years with COVID-19, enrolled during active disease. The chain uses TRBV29-1 and TRBJ2-1; 8 junctional bases match TRBD2. CDR3 sequence: CSVGVRLASYNEQFF. The bases are TGCAGCGTTGGCGTTAGACTAGCGTCTTACAATGAGCAGTTCTTC.